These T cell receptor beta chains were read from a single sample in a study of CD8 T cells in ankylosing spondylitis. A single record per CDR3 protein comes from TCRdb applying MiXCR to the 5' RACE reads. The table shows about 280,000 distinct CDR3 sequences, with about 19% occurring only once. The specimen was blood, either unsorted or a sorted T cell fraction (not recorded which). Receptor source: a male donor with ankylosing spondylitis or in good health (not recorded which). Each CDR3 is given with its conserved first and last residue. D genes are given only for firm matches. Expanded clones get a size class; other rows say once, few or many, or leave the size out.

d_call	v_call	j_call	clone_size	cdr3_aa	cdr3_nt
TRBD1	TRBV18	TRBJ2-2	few	CASSPRRTGGASINTGELFF	TGTGCCAGCTCACCACGTCGGACAGGGGGCGCGTCCATAAACACCGGGGAGCTGTTTTTT
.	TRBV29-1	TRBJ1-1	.	CSVVHGGTEAFF	TGCAGCGTTGTTCACGGGGGTACTGAAGCTTTCTTT
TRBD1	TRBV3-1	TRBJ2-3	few	CASRIGTGGTDTQYF	TGTGCCAGCAGAATTGGGACAGGGGGCACGGATACGCAGTATTTT
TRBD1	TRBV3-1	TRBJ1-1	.	CASSPTGAALSTEAFF	TGTGCCAGCAGCCCGACAGGGGCGGCTCTGAGCACTGAAGCTTTCTTT
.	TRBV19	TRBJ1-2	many	CASSIDRGAYGYTF	TGTGCCAGTAGTATAGATCGAGGGGCATATGGCTACACCTTC
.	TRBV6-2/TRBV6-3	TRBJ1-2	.	CASNYAGQILANYGYTF	TGTGCCAGCAACTACGCGGGACAAATCTTAGCTAACTATGGCTACACCTTC
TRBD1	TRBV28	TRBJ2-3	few	CASRLQGPQYF	TGTGCCAGCAGACTACAGGGGCCGCAGTATTTT
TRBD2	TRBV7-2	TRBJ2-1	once	CASSPLAGRKNEQFF	TGTGCCAGCAGCCCCCTAGCGGGCAGGAAGAATGAGCAGTTCTTC
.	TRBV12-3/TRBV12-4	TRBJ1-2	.	CASSFSGRHIYGYTF	TGTGCCAGCAGTTTTTCCGGAAGACATATCTATGGCTACACCTTC
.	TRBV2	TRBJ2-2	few	CATRDGQSGELFF	TGTGCCACCAGAGACGGGCAATCTGGGGAGCTGTTTTTT
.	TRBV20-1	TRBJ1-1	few	CSARILIGENPIEAFF	TGCAGTGCTAGGATCCTAATAGGGGAGAATCCGATTGAAGCTTTCTTT
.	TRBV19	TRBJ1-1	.	CASSMGGTEAFF	TGTGCCAGTAGTATGGGGGGCACTGAAGCTTTCTTT
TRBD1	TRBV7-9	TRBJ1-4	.	CASSPTGRVEKLFF	TGTGCCAGCAGCCCGACAGGGAGGGTTGAAAAACTGTTTTTT
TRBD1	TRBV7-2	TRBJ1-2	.	CASSNGQGNYGYTF	TGTGCCAGCAGCAACGGACAGGGAAACTATGGCTACACCTTC
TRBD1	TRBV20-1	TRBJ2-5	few	CSASRTGVGQETQYF	TGCAGTGCTAGCCGGACAGGGGTGGGCCAAGAGACCCAGTACTTC
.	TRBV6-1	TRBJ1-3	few	CASRTLGGNTIYF	TGTGCCAGCAGGACCCTTGGCGGAAACACCATATATTTT
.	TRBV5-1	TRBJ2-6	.	CASSLEYPNSGANVLTF	TGCGCCAGCAGCTTGGAGTACCCGAACTCTGGGGCCAACGTCCTGACTTTC
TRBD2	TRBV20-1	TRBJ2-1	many	CSAIVSGLTEQFF	TGCAGTGCCATAGTGTCGGGACTAACTGAGCAGTTCTTC
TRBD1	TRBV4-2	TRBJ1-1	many	CASSQADRGRGTEAFF	TGTGCCAGCAGCCAAGCGGACAGGGGGCGAGGCACTGAAGCTTTCTTT
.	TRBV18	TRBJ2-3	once	CASSPASRFSTDTQYF	TGTGCCAGCTCACCAGCTAGCCGATTTAGCACAGATACGCAGTATTTT
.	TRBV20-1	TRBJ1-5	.	CSASIATDSNQPQHF	TGCAGTGCTAGTATCGCGACAGATAGCAATCAGCCCCAGCATTTT
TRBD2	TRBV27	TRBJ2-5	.	CASSFSGGASWETQYF	TGTGCCAGCAGTTTTAGCGGGGGGGCCAGCTGGGAGACCCAGTACTTC
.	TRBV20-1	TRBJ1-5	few	CSASPGPGNQPQHF	TGCAGTGCTAGCCCCGGGCCGGGCAATCAGCCCCAGCATTTT
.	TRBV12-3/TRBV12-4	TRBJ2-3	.	CASSPLLPDTQYF	TGTGCCAGCAGTCCCCTATTACCAGATACGCAGTATTTT
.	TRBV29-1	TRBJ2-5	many	CSVDGKLQETQYF	TGCAGCGTTGATGGCAAGCTCCAAGAGACCCAGTACTTC
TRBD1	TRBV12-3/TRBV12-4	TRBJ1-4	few	CASSSGQVEKLFF	TGTGCCAGCAGTTCCGGACAGGTCGAAAAACTGTTTTTT
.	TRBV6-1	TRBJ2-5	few	CASSEEAGTLWAQYF	TGTGCCAGCAGTGAAGAGGCAGGGACTTTATGGGCCCAGTACTTC
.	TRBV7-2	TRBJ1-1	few	CASSLVGRVNTEAFF	TGTGCCAGCAGCTTAGTAGGCAGGGTTAACACTGAAGCTTTCTTT
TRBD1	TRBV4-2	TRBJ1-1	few	CASSQEDRRTTEAFF	TGTGCCAGCAGCCAAGAGGACAGGAGAACCACTGAAGCTTTCTTT
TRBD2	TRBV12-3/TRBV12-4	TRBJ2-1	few	CASTSGLAGGNEQFF	TGTGCCAGCACCTCGGGACTAGCGGGAGGGAATGAGCAGTTCTTC